This paragraph reports one TCR beta chain. Its target is unknown. Clones were read by immunoSEQ multiplex PCR, and TCRdb kept only the in-frame ones, dropping some. The sample lists approximately 22,000 clones, 82% occurring once. V was pared by 1 base and J by 3 bases, with 2 bases of the junction left unmatched. Germline CDR1 reads MGHDK; CDR2 reads SYGVNS. The length of the CDR3 is 15 residues. These data originate in a study of a mutant IDH1 vaccine in newly diagnosed glioma. Noted time point: week 47, end of study. Vaccine doses each comprised 300 ug of mutant IDH1 20-mer peptide, with topical imiquimod.

The chain links TRBV25-1 to TRBJ1-3; 8 nucleotides match TRBD1. This sequence originates from a man aged 35 to 55 with glioma. Some clones in this sample may be carry-over from other donors' samples. The sample in question was PBMCs, obtained from a glioma patient whose treatment included an IDH1 peptide vaccine. The CDR3 is CASSEFTGGGNTIYF. The CDR3 bases are TGTGCCAGCAGTGAATTTACAGGGGGTGGAAACACCATATATTTT.